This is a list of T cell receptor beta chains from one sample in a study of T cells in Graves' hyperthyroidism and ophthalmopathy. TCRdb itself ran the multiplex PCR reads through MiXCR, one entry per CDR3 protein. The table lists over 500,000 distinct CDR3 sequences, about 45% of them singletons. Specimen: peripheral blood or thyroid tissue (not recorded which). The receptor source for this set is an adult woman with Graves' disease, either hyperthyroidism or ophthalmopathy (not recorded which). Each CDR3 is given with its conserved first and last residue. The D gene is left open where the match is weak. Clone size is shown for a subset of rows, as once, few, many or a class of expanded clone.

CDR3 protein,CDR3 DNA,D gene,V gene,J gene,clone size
CASSGFGENQPQHF,TGTGCCAGCAGCGGCTTTGGGGAGAATCAGCCCCAGCATTTT,NA,TRBV7-8,TRBJ1-5,many
CAISGGNSNQPQHF,TGTGCCATCAGTGGCGGGAATAGCAATCAGCCCCAGCATTTT,NA,TRBV10-3,TRBJ1-5,many
CASSEARDDGYTF,TGTGCCAGCAGTGAAGCGCGGGACGATGGCTACACCTTC,NA,TRBV2,TRBJ1-2,NA
CSARLQGGTIYF,TGCAGTGCTAGATTACAGGGAGGCACCATATATTTT,NA,TRBV20-1,TRBJ1-3,once
CASSRQWQGSEKLFF,TGTGCCAGCAGCCGCCAATGGCAGGGAAGTGAAAAACTGTTTTTT,NA,TRBV7-9,TRBJ1-4,many
CSVDTANTGELFF,TGCAGCGTTGACACGGCGAACACCGGGGAGCTGTTTTTT,NA,TRBV29-1,TRBJ2-2,many
CSATNITRAYEQYF,TGCAGTGCTACTAACATTACCCGAGCCTACGAGCAGTACTTC,NA,TRBV20-1,TRBJ2-7,many
CASSLEEGAHYGYTF,TGCGCCAGCAGCTTGGAGGAGGGGGCCCACTATGGCTACACCTTC,TRBD1,TRBV5-1,TRBJ1-2,many
CSARPTAGLSYEQYF,TGCAGTGCCAGACCCACGGCGGGACTATCCTACGAGCAGTACTTC,TRBD2,TRBV20-1,TRBJ2-7,NA
CSAREGLAENTGELFF,TGCAGTGCTAGAGAGGGACTAGCGGAGAACACCGGGGAGCTGTTTTTT,TRBD2,TRBV20-1,TRBJ2-2,many
CASREGGGPLHF,TGTGCCAGCCGTGAGGGTGGGGGGCCCCTCCACTTT,NA,TRBV2,TRBJ1-6,NA
CASSDQGRGYEQFF,TGTGCCAGCAGTGATCAGGGCAGGGGGTATGAGCAGTTCTTC,TRBD1,TRBV2,TRBJ2-1,NA
CASSPGGQSTTGELFF,TGTGCCAGCAGCCCGGGAGGGCAGTCGACCACCGGGGAGCTGTTTTTT,TRBD2,TRBV7-2,TRBJ2-2,few
CASGPGQGAAVTF,TGTGCTAGTGGACCCGGACAGGGGGCGGCGGTGACCTTC,TRBD1,TRBV12-5,TRBJ1-2,many
CSAQGQLKRMGTEAFF,TGCAGTGCCCAGGGACAGTTGAAACGAATGGGCACTGAAGCTTTCTTT,TRBD1,TRBV20-1,TRBJ1-1,many
CASSLSPSTDTQYF,TGTGCCAGCAGCCTAAGCCCCAGCACAGATACGCAGTATTTT,NA,TRBV7-6,TRBJ2-3,few
CASGGKNTEAFF,TGTGCCAGCGGAGGGAAGAACACTGAAGCTTTCTTT,NA,TRBV5-4,TRBJ1-1,many
CASSRPSWHYGYTF,TGTGCCAGCAGTCGGCCGAGCTGGCACTATGGCTACACCTTC,NA,TRBV6-5,TRBJ1-2,NA
CACSARRGEGNTIYF,NA,NA,TRBV25-1,TRBJ1-3,NA
CASSGLADPQETQYF,TGTGCCAGCAGCGGACTAGCAGACCCCCAAGAGACCCAGTACTTC,TRBD2,TRBV12-3/TRBV12-4,TRBJ2-5,few
CASSQQTDTQYF,TGCGCCAGCAGCCAACAAACAGATACGCAGTATTTT,NA,TRBV5-1,TRBJ2-3,once
CATTSGETQYF,TGTGCCACCACGAGCGGGGAGACCCAGTACTTC,NA,TRBV24-1,TRBJ2-5,NA
CSAAKLTGLLPYEQYF,TGCAGTGCTGCCAAACTAACGGGACTACTACCCTACGAGCAGTACTTC,TRBD2,TRBV20-1,TRBJ2-7,NA
CASSLWGLTEAFF,TGTGCCAGCAGCTTATGGGGGCTCACTGAAGCTTTCTTT,NA,TRBV7-2,TRBJ1-1,NA
CDRGYTEAFF,TGTGACAGGGGTTACACTGAAGCTTTCTTT,TRBD1,TRBV25-1,TRBJ1-1,NA
CSVLRTGPDEQYF,TGCAGCGTTCTAAGGACAGGGCCCGACGAGCAGTACTTC,TRBD1,TRBV29-1,TRBJ2-7,many
CASSADSNSPLHF,TGTGCCAGCAGCGCGGACAGTAATTCACCCCTCCACTTT,NA,TRBV14,TRBJ1-6,few
CASSSGLAGGPVRNEQFF,TGTGCCAGCAGCTCGGGACTAGCGGGAGGGCCGGTTAGGAATGAGCAGTTCTTC,TRBD2,TRBV7-2,TRBJ2-1,NA
CASSTGPHAEAFF,TGTGCCAGTAGTACAGGGCCACACGCTGAAGCTTTCTTT,NA,TRBV19,TRBJ1-1,NA
CASSAIQQGGETQYF,TGCGCCAGCAGCGCAATCCAACAGGGCGGGGAGACCCAGTACTTC,NA,TRBV5-1,TRBJ2-5,NA
CASSLESATDTQYF,TGTGCCAGCAGCTTGGAGTCAGCCACAGATACGCAGTATTTT,NA,TRBV10-1,TRBJ2-3,few
CSVEGLASGGTDTQYF,TGCAGCGTTGAAGGTTTGGCTAGCGGAGGCACAGATACGCAGTATTTT,TRBD2,TRBV29-1,TRBJ2-3,few
CASRQAYRVNTEAFF,TGCGCCAGCAGACAAGCCTACAGGGTTAACACTGAAGCTTTCTTT,NA,TRBV5-1,TRBJ1-1,many
CAIGAAGKSGNTIYF,TGTGCCATCGGAGCGGCAGGCAAATCTGGAAACACCATATATTTT,NA,TRBV10-3,TRBJ1-3,NA
CASSVDGTANYGYTF,TGTGCCAGCAGCGTAGACGGGACAGCGAACTATGGCTACACCTTC,TRBD1,TRBV9,TRBJ1-2,NA
CSVTGGDGYTF,TGCAGCGTTACCGGAGGGGATGGCTACACCTTC,NA,TRBV29-1,TRBJ1-2,NA
CASSVTPKEPQYF,TGTGCCAGCAGCGTAACCCCGAAGGAGCCCCAGTACTTC,NA,TRBV9,TRBJ2-5,NA
CAISEPPGEAKNIQYF,TGTGCCATCAGTGAGCCACCGGGGGAAGCCAAAAACATTCAGTACTTC,NA,TRBV10-3,TRBJ2-4,many
CASSVRDQPQYF,TGTGCCAGCAGCGTCAGGGATCAGCCCCAGTACTTC,NA,TRBV7-2,TRBJ2-5,NA
CASSLGLVKGSGNTIYF,TGTGCCAGCAGCTTAGGTTTGGTTAAGGGCTCTGGAAACACCATATATTTT,NA,TRBV11-2,TRBJ1-3,once
CAISARAPGGTEAFF,TGTGCCATCAGTGCAAGGGCCCCCGGGGGAACTGAAGCTTTCTTT,NA,TRBV10-3,TRBJ1-1,few
CASSFGADQETQYF,TGTGCCAGCAGCTTCGGGGCAGACCAAGAGACCCAGTACTTC,NA,TRBV5-6,TRBJ2-5,many
CASSGRQGAGGYTF,TGTGCCAGCAGTGGAAGACAGGGGGCTGGTGGCTACACCTTC,TRBD1,TRBV6-1,TRBJ1-2,many
CSARKQGQGYTF,TGCAGTGCTAGAAAACAGGGCCAGGGCTACACCTTC,NA,TRBV20-1,TRBJ1-2,few
CASSVRLIYTGELFF,TGTGCCAGCAGTGTGAGGCTCATCTACACCGGGGAGCTGTTTTTT,NA,TRBV15,TRBJ2-2,NA
CASIRTGVSF,TGTGCCAGCATCAGGACAGGGGTCAGCTTT,TRBD1,TRBV2,TRBJ1-4,NA
CASSFSTGGNEKLFF,TGTGCCAGCAGCTTCTCGACAGGGGGGAACGAAAAACTGTTTTTT,TRBD1,TRBV13,TRBJ1-4,NA
CSIRTGGGETQYF,TGCAGCATCCGGACAGGGGGTGGGGAGACCCAGTACTTC,TRBD1,TRBV29-1,TRBJ2-5,NA
CAISESGRGQEQYF,TGTGCCATCAGTGAGAGTGGGAGAGGCCAAGAGCAGTACTTC,NA,TRBV10-3,TRBJ2-7,NA
CASSVVWDSVVGANVLTF,TGTGCCAGCAGCGTAGTGTGGGACAGCGTTGTCGGGGCCAACGTCCTGACTTTC,TRBD1,TRBV9,TRBJ2-6,NA
CAISESLDREVQFF,TGTGCCATCAGTGAGTCGTTGGACAGGGAGGTGCAGTTCTTC,TRBD1,TRBV10-3,TRBJ2-1,NA
CASSVGGYFEKLFF,TGTGCCAGCAGCGTAGGCGGATACTTTGAAAAACTGTTTTTT,NA,TRBV9,TRBJ1-4,NA
CSATGVGTEAFF,TGCAGTGCTACGGGGGTCGGGACTGAAGCTTTCTTT,NA,TRBV20-1,TRBJ1-1,NA
CASSPRGAGGNEKLFF,TGCGCCAGCAGCCCCAGGGGAGCAGGGGGGAATGAAAAACTGTTTTTT,TRBD1,TRBV5-1,TRBJ1-4,many
CSASFYTF,TGCAGTGCTTCTTTCTACACCTTC,NA,TRBV20-1,TRBJ1-2,NA
CATLEFSSYNEQFF,TGTGCCACCCTAGAATTCAGCTCCTACAATGAGCAGTTCTTC,NA,TRBV7-2,TRBJ2-1,few
CSVADRGNQPRHF,TGCAGCGTCGCGGACAGGGGCAATCAGCCCCGGCATTTT,TRBD1,TRBV29-1,TRBJ1-5,NA
CASSLSSAGANVLTF,TGCGCCAGCAGCTTATCGAGTGCTGGGGCCAACGTCCTGACTTTC,NA,TRBV5-1,TRBJ2-6,NA